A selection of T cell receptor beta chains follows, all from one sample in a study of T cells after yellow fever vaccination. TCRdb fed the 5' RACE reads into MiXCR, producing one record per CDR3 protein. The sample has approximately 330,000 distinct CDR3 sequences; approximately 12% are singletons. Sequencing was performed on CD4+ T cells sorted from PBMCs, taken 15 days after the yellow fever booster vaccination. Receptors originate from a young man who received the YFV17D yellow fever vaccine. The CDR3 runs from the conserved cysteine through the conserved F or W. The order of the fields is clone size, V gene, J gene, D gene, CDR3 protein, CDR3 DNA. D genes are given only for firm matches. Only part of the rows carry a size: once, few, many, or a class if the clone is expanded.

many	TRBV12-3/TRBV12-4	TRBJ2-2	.	CASSGGSWAGELFF	TGTGCCAGCAGTGGTGGCTCCTGGGCCGGGGAGCTGTTTTTT
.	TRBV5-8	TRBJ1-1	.	CASSFWGGTEAFF	TGTGCCAGCAGCTTTTGGGGAGGCACTGAAGCTTTCTTT
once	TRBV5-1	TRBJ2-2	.	CASRPTDSYTGELIF	TGCGCCAGCAGACCCACCGACAGTTACACCGGGGAGCTGATTTTT
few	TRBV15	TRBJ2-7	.	CATSREGPYEQYF	TGTGCCACCAGCAGAGAAGGCCCCTACGAGCAGTACTTC
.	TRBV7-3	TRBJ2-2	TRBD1	CASSLVKGANGELFF	TGTGCCAGCAGCTTAGTAAAGGGGGCTAACGGGGAGCTGTTTTTT
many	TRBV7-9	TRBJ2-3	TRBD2	CASSLVAGGTDTQYF	TGTGCCAGCAGCTTGGTAGCGGGGGGCACAGATACGCAGTATTTT
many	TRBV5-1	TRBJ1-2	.	CASSLKTGYGYTF	TGCGCCAGCAGCTTGAAAACAGGATATGGCTACACCTTC
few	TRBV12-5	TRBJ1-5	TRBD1	CASDPGQGAYQPQHF	TGTGCTAGTGACCCTGGACAGGGGGCATATCAGCCCCAGCATTTT
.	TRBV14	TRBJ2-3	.	CASSQRVKGFADTQYF	TGTGCCAGCAGCCAAAGGGTGAAAGGGTTCGCAGATACGCAGTATTTT
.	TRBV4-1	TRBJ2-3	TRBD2	CASSQDKLAGLTDTQYF	TGCGCCAGCAGCCAAGATAAACTAGCGGGTTTAACAGATACGCAGTATTTT
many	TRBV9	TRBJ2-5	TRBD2	CASSVGTSGGETQYF	TGTGCCAGCAGCGTAGGGACTAGCGGGGGAGAGACCCAGTACTTC
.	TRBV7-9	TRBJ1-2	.	CASSRGGTHDGYTF	TGTGCCAGCAGCCGAGGCGGGACCCATGATGGCTACACCTTC
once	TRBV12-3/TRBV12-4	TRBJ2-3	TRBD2	CASSRRLAASTDTQYF	TGTGCCAGCAGCCGGAGACTAGCGGCTAGCACAGATACGCAGTATTTT
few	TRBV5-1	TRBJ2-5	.	CASSLTPGPLQETQYF	TGCGCCAGCAGCCTCACGCCAGGGCCCCTTCAAGAGACCCAGTACTTC
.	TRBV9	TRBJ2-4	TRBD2	CASSSRGDTVAKNIQYF	TGTGCCAGCAGCTCCCGGGGGGATACGGTCGCCAAAAACATTCAGTACTTC
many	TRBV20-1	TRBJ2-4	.	CSARRGPLAKNIQYF	TGCAGTGCTAGGAGGGGACCTCTAGCCAAAAACATTCAGTACTTC
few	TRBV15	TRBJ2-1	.	CATSRDRGVRDHNEQFF	TGTGCCACCAGCAGAGATCGGGGAGTACGGGATCACAATGAGCAGTTCTTC
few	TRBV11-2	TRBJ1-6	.	CASSSRASDSPLHF	TGTGCCAGCAGCTCCAGGGCGTCGGATTCACCCCTCCACTTT
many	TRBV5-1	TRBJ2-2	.	CASSLSYTGELFF	TGTGCCAGCAGCCTTAGTTACACCGGGGAGCTGTTTTTT
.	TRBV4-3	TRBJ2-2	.	CASSQEWANTGELFF	TGCGCCAGCAGCCAAGAATGGGCCAACACCGGGGAGCTGTTTTTT
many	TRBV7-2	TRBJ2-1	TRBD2	CASKRGGQDNEQFF	TGTGCCAGTAAGCGGGGGGGCCAAGACAATGAGCAGTTCTTC
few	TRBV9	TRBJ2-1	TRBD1	CASSPQGGTYNEQFF	TGTGCCAGCAGCCCACAGGGGGGCACCTACAATGAGCAGTTCTTC
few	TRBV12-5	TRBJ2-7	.	CASGLGVYEQYF	TGTGCTAGTGGTTTGGGGGTCTACGAGCAGTACTTC
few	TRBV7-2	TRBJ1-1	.	CASSLADTSANTEAFF	TGTGCCAGCAGCTTAGCGGACACCTCAGCGAACACTGAAGCTTTCTTT
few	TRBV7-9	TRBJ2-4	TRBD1	CASSPLGTGERDIQYF	TGTGCCAGCAGCCCTTTAGGGACAGGGGAGAGGGACATTCAGTACTTC
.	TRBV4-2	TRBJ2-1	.	CASSQGSGPIDEQFF	TGTGCCAGCAGCCAAGGTTCGGGTCCGATTGATGAGCAGTTCTTC
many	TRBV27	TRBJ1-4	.	CASRRGQSNEKLFF	TGTGCCAGCAGGCGCGGACAGAGTAATGAAAAACTGTTTTTT
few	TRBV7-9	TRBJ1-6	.	CASSLETRGSPLHF	TGTGCCAGCAGCTTAGAAACGCGAGGTTCACCCCTCCACTTT
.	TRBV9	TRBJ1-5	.	CASSPRRDINQPQHF	TGTGCCAGCAGCCCCAGGCGGGACATCAATCAGCCCCAGCATTTT
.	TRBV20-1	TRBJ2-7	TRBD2	CSASTSGGTSYEQYF	TGCAGTGCTTCGACTAGCGGGGGCACATCCTACGAGCAGTACTTC
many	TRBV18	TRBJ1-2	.	CASSPTRGQLYGYTF	TGTGCCAGCTCACCAACTAGAGGACAGCTCTATGGCTACACCTTC
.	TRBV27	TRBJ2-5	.	CASSFMMYQETQYF	TGTGCCAGCAGTTTCATGATGTACCAAGAGACCCAGTACTTC
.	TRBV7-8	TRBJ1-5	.	CASSLERFWQPQHF	TGTGCCAGCAGCTTAGAGAGATTCTGGCAGCCCCAGCATTTT
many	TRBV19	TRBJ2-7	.	CASSIGQRRVNEQYF	TGTGCCAGTAGTATTGGGCAGCGCCGGGTCAACGAGCAGTACTTC
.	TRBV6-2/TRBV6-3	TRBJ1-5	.	CASSYDPRNQPQHF	TGTGCCAGCAGTTACGACCCCCGAAATCAGCCCCAGCATTTT
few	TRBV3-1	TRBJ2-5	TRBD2	CASSRGHSGAGETQYF	TGTGCCAGCAGCCGAGGACATAGCGGGGCGGGAGAGACCCAGTACTTC
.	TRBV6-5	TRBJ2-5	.	CASNPGPGGQETQYF	TGTGCCAGCAACCCGGGTCCAGGGGGGCAAGAGACCCAGTACTTC
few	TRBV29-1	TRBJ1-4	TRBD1	CSVGLQGASNEKLFF	TGCAGCGTTGGCCTTCAGGGGGCGTCTAATGAAAAACTGTTTTTT
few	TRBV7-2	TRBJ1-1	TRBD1	CASSSPNRGGGEAFF	TGTGCCAGCAGCTCCCCTAACAGGGGAGGGGGTGAAGCTTTCTTT
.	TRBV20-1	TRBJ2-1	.	CSAVRDGYNEQFF	TGCAGTGCGGTTCGGGACGGTTACAATGAGCAGTTCTTC
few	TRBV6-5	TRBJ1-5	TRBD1	CASRQTGTQPQHF	TGTGCCAGCAGACAGACAGGGACTCAGCCCCAGCATTTT
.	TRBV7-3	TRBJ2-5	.	CASGGGPRETQYF	TGTGCCAGCGGGGGGGGGCCTAGAGAGACCCAGTACTTC
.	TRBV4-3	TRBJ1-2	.	CASSQAGMSYGYTF	TGCGCCAGCAGCCAGGCAGGGATGAGCTATGGCTACACCTTC
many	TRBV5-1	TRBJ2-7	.	CASSLGFGSYEQYF	TGCGCCAGCAGCTTGGGATTCGGCTCCTACGAGCAGTACTTC
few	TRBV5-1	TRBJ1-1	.	CASSYRGTENTEAFF	TGCGCCAGCAGTTATCGCGGGACTGAGAACACTGAAGCTTTCTTT
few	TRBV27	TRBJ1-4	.	CASSLSREKLFF	TGTGCCAGCAGTTTATCAAGGGAAAAACTGTTTTTT
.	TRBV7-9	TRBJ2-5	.	CASSLESLGARRDEETQYF	TGTGCCAGCAGCTTAGAATCTCTGGGCGCCAGGAGAGACGAAGAGACCCAGTACTTC
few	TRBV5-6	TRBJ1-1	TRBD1	CASSLIGGTGDAEAFF	TGTGCCAGCAGCTTGATAGGAGGGACAGGGGACGCTGAAGCTTTCTTT
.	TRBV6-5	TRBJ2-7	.	CASRSDISSYEQYF	TGTGCCAGCAGAAGCGACATCAGCTCCTACGAGCAGTACTTC
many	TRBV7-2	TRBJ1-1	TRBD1	CASSLVGQEAFF	TGTGCCAGCAGCTTAGTGGGACAGGAAGCTTTCTTT
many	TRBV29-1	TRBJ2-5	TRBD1	CSVDWTPGQGIGETQYF	TGCAGCGTTGATTGGACCCCGGGACAGGGAATAGGGGAGACCCAGTACTTC
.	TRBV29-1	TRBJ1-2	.	CSVVRGTNGYTF	TGCAGCGTCGTAAGGGGTACCAATGGCTACACCTTC
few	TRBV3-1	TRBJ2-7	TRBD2	CASSHRGVAGYEQYF	TGTGCCAGCAGCCATCGGGGGGTAGCGGGGTACGAGCAGTACTTC
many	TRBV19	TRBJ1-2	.	CASSPDTYGYTF	TGTGCCAGCAGCCCGGACACCTATGGCTACACCTTC
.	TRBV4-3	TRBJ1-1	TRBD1	CASSQDDRGVTEAFF	TGCGCCAGCAGCCAAGATGACAGGGGAGTGACTGAAGCTTTCTTT
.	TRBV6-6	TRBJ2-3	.	CASSYSTRSPPTDTQYF	TGTGCCAGCAGTTATTCGACTCGGTCCCCGCCGACAGATACGCAGTATTTT
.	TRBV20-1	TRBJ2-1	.	CSAPGSVAEQFF	TGCAGTGCCCCCGGATCCGTAGCTGAGCAGTTCTTC
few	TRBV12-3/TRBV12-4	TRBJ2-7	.	CASSLRGALAHYEQYF	TGTGCCAGCAGTTTACGGGGGGCTCTAGCCCACTACGAGCAGTACTTC